Sequencing of this TCR beta chain was carried out in a study of chemoradiotherapy in HPV16-positive cancers (dated 2022 in TCRdb). Describing the broader study: Candidate HPV-specific T-cell clones and common TCR motifs were defined by functional T-cell assays performed on cells from a couple of HPV16-positive patients. The study set out to ask whether T-cell immunity against the HPV oncoproteins E6 and E7 changes over the course of chemoradiotherapy and whether that immunity affects survival. TCR repertoires from roughly 93 patients with HPV-related cancers were then used to track the candidate HPV-specific TCRs and motifs. Findings and caveats that apply to the study as a whole: The functional definition of HPV-specific T cells came from only a couple of HPV16-positive patients, and the survival association was reported for HPV16-positive patients. Expansion of candidate HPV-specific clones and E7-related TCR motifs was observed in the tumor microenvironment during treatment, whereas no such expansion was observed for non-HPV-specific T cells. Improved recurrence-free survival in HPV16-positive patients was associated with expansion of HPV-responsive T cells during chemoradiotherapy.

For this clone: It has no known antigen specificity. Qualities for individual bases were not recorded, and no much larger clone is one base off.

The library was produced with the immunoSEQ multiplex PCR assay. TCRdb obtained this table from immuneACCESS and retained in-frame rearrangements with V and J assigned. These tables miss some clones; where compared with another copy, unresolved V genes account for less than half of the shortfall, and the remainder is unexplained. In this sample the table shows over 6,000 clones, about four fifths of which occur a single time. The ten largest account for 2.5% to 3% of the sample. The germline V gene yields KGHSH for CDR1 and LQKENI for CDR2. Here V drops 3 bases and J drops 5 bases, and the junction holds 13 bases not matched to any gene. The CDR3 covers 17 residues, taking in both the cysteine and the phenylalanine. The sequence is cut down to CDR3 DNA, 51 bases in frame from base 1. Because repertoires were sampled repeatedly during chemoradiotherapy, clonal expansion in the tumor microenvironment could be followed.

This sample comprised blood, obtained from a patient who underwent chemoradiotherapy. This TCR derives from a human donor with HPV-associated anogenital cancer. Here the chain combines TRBV18 and TRBJ1-2; a stretch of 9 junction bases matches TRBD1. DNA sequence: TGTGCCAGCTCACCGGGACAGGGAGGCAGACGGACATATGGCTACACCTTC. Its translation is CASSPGQGGRRTYGYTF.